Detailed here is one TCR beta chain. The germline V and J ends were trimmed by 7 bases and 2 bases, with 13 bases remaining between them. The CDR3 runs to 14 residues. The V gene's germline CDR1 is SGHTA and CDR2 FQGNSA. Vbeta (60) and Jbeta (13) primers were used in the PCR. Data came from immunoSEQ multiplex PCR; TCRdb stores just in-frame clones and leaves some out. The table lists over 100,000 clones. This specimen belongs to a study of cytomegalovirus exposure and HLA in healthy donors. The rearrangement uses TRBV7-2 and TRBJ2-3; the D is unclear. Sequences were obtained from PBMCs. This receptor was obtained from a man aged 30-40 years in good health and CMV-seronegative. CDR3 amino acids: CASNRRWVTDTQYF. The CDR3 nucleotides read TGTGCCAGCAACCGGCGGTGGGTCACAGATACGCAGTATTTT. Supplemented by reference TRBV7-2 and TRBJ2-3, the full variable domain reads GAGVSQSPSNKVTEKGKDVELRCDPISGHTALYWYRQSLGQGLEFLIYFQGNSAPDKSGLPSDRFSAERTGGSVSTLTIQRTQQEDSAVYLCASNRRWVTDTQYFGPGTRLTVL.